The rows below give T cell receptor beta chains drawn from one sample of a study of blood T cell repertoires in COVID-19. Sequenced by immunoSEQ multiplex PCR; TCRdb stores in-frame clones only, minus some. The table has 140,000 or so clones, 60% to 85% seen once. Sequencing used peripheral blood. The origin of the receptors is a man aged 50 to 59 with active or convalescent COVID-19. Both conserved end residues are part of each CDR3. The D gene is left open where the match is weak. Size tells how often a clone was seen (once, few, many) or the class of an expanded clone, and some rows leave it out.

V: TRBV5-1; D: NA; J: TRBJ1-1; size: NA; CDR3: CASSSQGGGTEAFF; DNA: TGCGCCAGCAGCTCACAGGGTGGCGGCACTGAAGCTTTCTTT
V: TRBV28; D: NA; J: TRBJ1-1; size: NA; CDR3: CASRPSGGWNTEAFF; DNA: TGTGCCAGCAGGCCATCGGGGGGATGGAACACTGAAGCTTTCTTT
V: TRBV6-5; D: TRBD1; J: TRBJ2-7; size: NA; CDR3: CASSYSRTGTYEQYF; DNA: TGTGCCAGCAGTTACTCTCGGACAGGGACCTACGAGCAGTACTTC
V: TRBV29-1; D: TRBD1; J: TRBJ2-7; size: NA; CDR3: CSVRQGSSYEQYF; DNA: TGCAGCGTCCGACAGGGTAGCTCCTACGAGCAGTACTTC
V: TRBV6-5; D: TRBD1; J: TRBJ1-1; size: NA; CDR3: CASSRQGAYTEAFF; DNA: TGTGCCAGCAGCCGACAGGGGGCGTACACTGAAGCTTTCTTT
V: TRBV27; D: NA; J: TRBJ2-1; size: NA; CDR3: CASTFAPRDVERDEQFF; DNA: TGTGCCAGCACCTTTGCCCCGCGGGACGTAGAGAGGGATGAGCAGTTCTTC
V: TRBV19; D: TRBD1; J: TRBJ2-2; size: NA; CDR3: CASSGRQGNTGELFF; DNA: TGTGCCAGTAGTGGCCGACAGGGGAACACCGGGGAGCTGTTTTTT
V: TRBV30; D: TRBD2; J: TRBJ2-7; size: NA; CDR3: CAWKLAGGHEQYF; DNA: TGTGCCTGGAAACTAGCGGGAGGGCACGAGCAGTACTTC
V: TRBV7-9; D: NA; J: TRBJ2-5; size: NA; CDR3: CASSPTGQETQYF; DNA: TGTGCCAGCAGCCCCACAGGGCAAGAGACCCAGTACTTC
V: TRBV5-1; D: NA; J: TRBJ1-1; size: NA; CDR3: CASSLGVTGTEAFF; DNA: TGCGCCAGCAGCTTGGGGGTAACGGGAACTGAAGCTTTCTTT
V: TRBV12-3/TRBV12-4; D: NA; J: TRBJ2-7; size: NA; CDR3: CASSPGLHKQYF; DNA: TGTGCCAGCAGTCCAGGATTACACAAGCAGTACTTC
V: TRBV6-6; D: TRBD1; J: TRBJ2-3; size: NA; CDR3: CASSSPDRGAEDTQYF; DNA: TGTGCCAGCAGTTCCCCAGACAGGGGAGCGGAAGATACGCAGTATTTT
V: TRBV5-1; D: NA; J: TRBJ1-5; size: NA; CDR3: CASSRDVGNQPQHF; DNA: TGCGCCAGCAGCCGGGATGTCGGCAATCAGCCCCAGCATTTT
V: TRBV10-3; D: NA; J: TRBJ1-3; size: NA; CDR3: CAISDSLSGNTIYF; DNA: TGTGCCATCAGTGACAGTCTCTCTGGAAACACCATATATTTT
V: TRBV3-1/TRBV3-2; D: NA; J: TRBJ2-3; size: NA; CDR3: CASSQDFLWSSTDTQYF; DNA: TGTGCCAGCAGCCAAGATTTTCTGTGGAGTAGCACAGATACGCAGTATTTT
V: TRBV19; D: NA; J: TRBJ2-7; size: few; CDR3: CASSIDGAYEQYF; DNA: TGTGCCAGTAGTATAGACGGAGCCTACGAGCAGTACTTC
V: TRBV19; D: NA; J: TRBJ1-6; size: NA; CDR3: CASSGRDNSPLHF; DNA: TGTGCCAGTAGCGGCAGGGATAATTCACCCCTCCACTTT
V: TRBV27; D: TRBD2; J: TRBJ2-3; size: NA; CDR3: CASSLSSGSGTDTQYF; DNA: TGTGCCAGCAGTTTAAGCAGCGGGAGTGGCACAGATACGCAGTATTTT
V: TRBV5-1; D: NA; J: TRBJ1-3; size: NA; CDR3: CASSPGLVGNTIYF; DNA: TGCGCCAGCAGCCCGGGACTGGTTGGAAACACCATATATTTT
V: TRBV7-9; D: NA; J: TRBJ2-2; size: NA; CDR3: CASSPLTGELFF; DNA: TGTGCCAGCAGCCCCCTCACCGGGGAGCTGTTTTTT
V: TRBV6-2/TRBV6-3; D: NA; J: TRBJ2-3; size: NA; CDR3: CASSLTIGTDTQYF; DNA: TGTGCCAGCAGCCTGACTATCGGCACAGATACGCAGTATTTT
V: TRBV5-6; D: NA; J: TRBJ2-3; size: NA; CDR3: CASSSPGGLVTDTQYF; DNA: TGTGCCAGCAGCTCCCCAGGGGGGCTTGTTACAGATACGCAGTATTTT
V: TRBV15; D: TRBD1; J: TRBJ1-1; size: once; CDR3: CATSTHRGLGTEAFF; DNA: TGTGCCACCAGCACTCACAGGGGGCTGGGCACTGAAGCTTTCTTT
V: TRBV11-3; D: TRBD1; J: TRBJ2-1; size: NA; CDR3: CASSQRQGAVSGEQFF; DNA: TGTGCCAGCAGCCAGAGACAGGGGGCGGTGAGCGGCGAGCAGTTCTTC
V: TRBV19; D: NA; J: TRBJ2-1; size: NA; CDR3: CASSINSLPSGEQFF; DNA: TGTGCCAGTAGTATTAACAGCTTACCATCTGGTGAGCAGTTCTTC
V: TRBV9; D: TRBD1; J: TRBJ2-7; size: few; CDR3: CASSAGTDYEQYF; DNA: TGTGCCAGCAGCGCCGGGACAGACTACGAGCAGTACTTC